This entry lists 29 T cell receptor beta chains sequenced from one sample in a study of cytomegalovirus exposure and HLA in healthy donors. Primers: 60 Vbeta forward and 13 Jbeta reverse. Assay used: immunoSEQ multiplex PCR; TCRdb lists only in-frame clones, some missing. The sample shows tens of thousands of clones, 75% to 85% of them seen only once. The sample comprised PBMCs. These receptors all stem from a man aged 50-59 years in good health and CMV-seropositive.

This chain joins TRBV11-2 and TRBJ2-4; 13 nucleotides line up with TRBD2. The CDR3 contains 12 residues. The V and J ends lost 5 bases and 16 bases, in that order; junction bases with no gene match: 5. Looked up from germline, CDR1 is SGHAT and CDR2 is FQNNGV. Here the CDR3 reads CASSIGLAGVYF. CDR3 bases: TGTGCCAGCAGCATAGGACTAGCGGGAGTCTACTTC.

The chain couples TRBV11-2 to TRBJ2-1; 7 bases agree with TRBD2. This CDR3 is built from 18 residues. After removal of 0 bases from V and 9 bases from J, the junction contained 17 bases not matched to a gene. CDR1 is SGHAT and CDR2 is FQNNGV in the germline V gene. The chain's CDR3 is CASSLDFWERLASGEQFF. The CDR3 DNA sequence: TGTGCCAGCAGCTTAGATTTTTGGGAACGACTAGCATCTGGTGAGCAGTTCTTC.

This clone was seen only a few times. The chain is built from TRBV7-8 and TRBJ1-1, with D perhaps matching TRBD1 (6 bases). The V end lost 8 bases, the J end lost 3 bases, and 13 bases lay between the germline ends. There are 13 residues in the CDR3. Germline CDR1 is SGHVS and CDR2 is FQNEAQ. The CDR3 protein is CASGGQRDTEAFF. In DNA, the CDR3 is TGTGCCAGCGGCGGACAGAGAGACACTGAAGCTTTCTTT.

This clone was counted a few times. The V call is TRBV18, the J call TRBJ1-1; D is possibly TRBD1 (5 bases). The CDR3 length is 14 residues. The germline V and J ends were trimmed by 4 bases and 2 bases, with 11 bases remaining between them. The germline V gene has CDR1 KGHSH and CDR2 LQKENI. CDR3 amino acids: CASSRGTENTEAFF. The CDR3, as DNA: TGTGCCAGCTCACGCGGGACGGAAAACACTGAAGCTTTCTTT.

The chain employs TRBV30 and TRBJ1-1, with 8 bases fitting TRBD1. CDR3 length: 10 amino acids. CDR1 GTSNPN and CDR2 SVGIG come from the germline V gene (reference sequence). Unmatched junction bases numbered 3, after V lost 5 bases and J lost 10 bases. The CDR3 DNA is TGTGCCTGGGGGACAGGACGAGCTTTCTTT. It translates to CAWGTGRAFF.

V and J are TRBV4-1 and TRBJ2-5; 10 bases align to TRBD1. The germline V gene has CDR1 MGHRA and CDR2 YSYEKL. The CDR3 consists of 16 residues. The V and J ends lost 7 bases and 2 bases, in that order; junction bases with no gene match: 10. The CDR3 sequence: CASNTRDRGVQETQYF. In DNA, the CDR3 is TGCGCCAGCAACACCCGGGACAGGGGAGTTCAAGAGACCCAGTACTTC.

V is TRBV2 and J is TRBJ1-4; 8 bases match TRBD1. CDR3 length: 16 residues. CDR1 SNHLY and CDR2 FYNNEI come from the germline V gene. V shed 0 bases and J 6 bases; nucleotides not matched to a gene: 6. The CDR3 loop is CASSEALGTGHEKLFF. CDR3 in DNA: TGTGCCAGCAGTGAAGCGCTGGGGACAGGACATGAAAAACTGTTTTTT.

This sequence joins TRBV5-4 and TRBJ2-1; perhaps TRBD1 as D (6 bases). CDR1 and CDR2 from the germline V gene are SGHNT and YYREEE (reference sequence). CDR3 length equals 16 residues. Deletions cut 0 bases from V and 3 bases from J, with 13 bases between. For the CDR3, the DNA is TGTGCCAGCAGCTTGGCCACAGGGAGAAACTACAATGAGCAGTTCTTC. Protein sequence: CASSLATGRNYNEQFF.

The chain links TRBV7-3 to TRBJ2-1; 9 nucleotides align to TRBD1. Per germline, CDR1 SGHTA and CDR2 FQGTGA. After removal of 5 bases from V and 1 base from J, the junction contained 3 bases not matched to a gene. CDR3 length: 15 residues. The CDR3 region is CASSKDRGSYNEQFF. Here the CDR3 DNA reads TGTGCCAGCAGCAAAGACAGGGGGTCCTACAATGAGCAGTTCTTC.

As concerns this clone: A junction end diverges from the germline sequence, so it may reflect a read error. The J gene is TRBJ2-5, the V gene TRBV7-9, with D maybe TRBD2 (5 bases). CDR1 is SEHNR, CDR2 FQNEAQ, per germline (reference sequence). The CDR3 spans 14 residues. The chain's CDR3 is CSSSFVAFSETQYF. The CDR3, as DNA: TGTTCCAGCAGCTTTGTAGCGTTCTCCGAGACCCAGTACTTC. Full variable domain (remainder filled in from reference TRBV7-9 and TRBJ2-5): DTGVSQNPRHKITKRGQNVTFRCDPISEHNRLYWYRQTLGQGPEFLTYFQNEAQLEKSRLLSDRFSAERPKGSFSTLEIQRTEQGDSAMYLCSSSFVAFSETQYFGPGTRLLVL.

The V call is TRBV11-3, the J call TRBJ2-7, with 9 bases matching TRBD1. The CDR3 has 16 amino acids. Unmatched junction bases numbered 4, after V lost 1 base and J lost 0 bases. Germline V gives CDR1 SGHNT, CDR2 YENEEA. The CDR3 nucleotides are TGTGCCAGCAGCTTAGTCGGGACAGGGCCCTCCTACGAGCAGTACTTC. It encodes CASSLVGTGPSYEQYF.

The V and J genes are TRBV7-2 and TRBJ2-3; 9 nucleotides line up with TRBD2. CDR3 length: 17 amino acids. V shed 1 base and J 7 bases; nucleotides not matched to a gene: 12. Germline V gene data show CDR1 as SGHTA and CDR2 as FQGNSA. The CDR3 DNA is TGTGCCAGCAGCTTAGTTAGCGGGAGCGGGGGGCGAAATACGCAGTATTTT. Protein product: CASSLVSGSGGRNTQYF.

The chain joins TRBV29-1 to TRBJ2-1; 9 positions agree with TRBD2. The CDR3 is 12 residues long. The J segment lost 6 bases and the V segment lost 5 bases, leaving 2 bases of the junction unmatched. Germline V gene lookup returns CDR1 SQVTM and CDR2 ANQGSEA. Here the CDR3 reads CSVRTSANEQFF. CDR3 sequence (DNA): TGCAGCGTTCGGACTAGCGCCAATGAGCAGTTCTTC.

This clone was counted a single time. The rearrangement uses TRBV6-5 and TRBJ2-1; 12 bases align to TRBD2. V trimming: 5 bases; J trimming: 6 bases; junction bases outside the gene matches: 5. There are 15 residues in the CDR3. Germline CDR1 reads MNHEY; CDR2 reads SVGAGI. The CDR3 coding sequence is TGTGCCAGCAGTACGACTAGCGGGAGTGCCAATGAGCAGTTCTTC. Translated, it gives CASSTTSGSANEQFF.

The V call is TRBV30, the J call TRBJ2-7, with TRBD2 identical over 7 bases. The CDR3 is 16 amino acids. Germline CDR1 and CDR2: GTSNPN and SVGIG (reference sequence). With 3 bases clipped from V and 0 bases from J, the junction kept 11 bases outside the gene matches. DNA of the CDR3: TGTGCCTGGAGCAAAACCGGTACGGGGGGCTCCTACGAGCAGTACTTC. It codes for CAWSKTGTGGSYEQYF.

This clone has only a few counts. V and J are TRBV5-1 and TRBJ2-1; 13 bases are shared with TRBD2. There are 15 residues in the CDR3. The germline CDR1 and CDR2 sequences are SGHRS and YFSETQ. The V gene end was trimmed by 6 bases and the J gene end by 4 bases; junction bases not matched to a gene: 4. The CDR3 sequence is CASKLAGGVYNEQFF. The DNA for the CDR3 is TGCGCCAGCAAACTAGCGGGAGGGGTATACAATGAGCAGTTCTTC.

The chain carries TRBV15 and TRBJ1-5; D ambiguous. The germline V gene encodes CDR1 LNHNV and CDR2 YYDKDF (reference sequence). The CDR3 runs 15 residues. Trimming shortened V by 0 bases and J by 2 bases, and 8 bases separated the two germline ends. The CDR3 coding sequence is TGTGCCACCAGCAGAGATATGGAGGGCAATCAGCCCCAGCATTTT. It specifies CATSRDMEGNQPQHF.

J is TRBJ1-2 and V is TRBV9; no clear D. The V end was cut by 4 bases, the J end by 8 bases, with 15 bases between. CDR1 is SGDLS and CDR2 is YYNGEE in the germline V gene. There are 13 residues in the CDR3. CDR3 nucleotide sequence: TGTGCCAGCAGCACCCTAGCCCGGGGAGGCTACACCTTC. This translates into CASSTLARGGYTF.

This clone was observed a single time. V is TRBV30 and J is TRBJ2-1, with 11 bases matching TRBD2. V was clipped by 8 bases and J by 4 bases; unmatched bases: 7. Per germline, CDR1 GTSNPN and CDR2 SVGIG (reference sequence). This CDR3 region has 14 residues. DNA for the CDR3: TGTGCCCAGAATCCTAGCGGGGGGTACAATGAGCAGTTCTTC. It translates to CAQNPSGGYNEQFF.

This chain uses TRBV7-3 with TRBJ2-3, with 9 nucleotides matching TRBD2. V shed 11 bases, J shed 4 bases, and the junction held 13 bases outside the gene matches. Per germline, CDR1 SGHTA and CDR2 FQGTGA. The CDR3 sequence is 15 residues long. The CDR3 DNA reads as TGTGCCTCAAGTCGTAGCGGGAGTGGTGCAGATACGCAGTATTTT. Its protein product is CASSRSGSGADTQYF. Supplemented by reference TRBV7-3 and TRBJ2-3, the full variable domain reads GAGVSQTPSNKVTEKGKYVELRCDPISGHTALYWYRQSLGQGPEFLIYFQGTGAADDSGLPNDRFFAVRPEGSVSTLKIQRTERGDSAVYLCASSRSGSGADTQYFGPGTRLTVL.

The chain joins TRBV7-3 to TRBJ2-3, with TRBD2 identical over 9 bases. V was clipped by 1 base and J by 5 bases; unmatched bases: 10. Germline V gene data show CDR1 as SGHTA and CDR2 as FQGTGA. CDR3 length: 17 residues. This chain's CDR3 is CASSLRVAGDSIDTQYF. As DNA, the CDR3 is TGTGCCAGCAGCTTAAGGGTAGCGGGAGACTCAATAGATACGCAGTATTTT.

J is TRBJ2-7 and V is TRBV5-6; the match to TRBD2 covers 7 bases. Germline V CDR1 and CDR2: SGHDT, YYEEEE. CDR3 length: 13 residues. Trimming cost V 2 bases and J 4 bases; bases outside gene matches: 3. The CDR3 DNA is TGTGCCAGCAGCTTTTGGGGGGGTTACGAGCAGTACTTC. This gives the protein CASSFWGGYEQYF.

This chain joins TRBV30 and TRBJ2-5, with 10 bases aligning to TRBD1. Germline V lookup: CDR1 GTSNPN, CDR2 SVGIG (reference sequence). V shed 3 bases, J shed 7 bases, and the junction held 8 bases outside the gene matches. This CDR3 has 14 residues. The CDR3 DNA reads as TGTGCCTGGAGCCCCCGAGGGACAGGGGTGACCCAGTACTTC. Protein: CAWSPRGTGVTQYF.

This chain links TRBV19 with TRBJ1-2, with D unresolved. Germline CDR1 and CDR2: LNHDA and SQIVND (reference sequence). The CDR3 is 13 amino acids. V gave up 7 bases and J gave up 4 bases, with 13 bases separating them. The CDR3 region has the DNA TGTGCCAGTAAATTTACTGTCGGCTATGGCTACACCTTC. It yields the protein CASKFTVGYGYTF. The full variable domain, completed using reference TRBV19 and TRBJ1-2, is DGGITQSPKYLFRKEGQNVTLSCEQNLNHDAMYWYRQDPGQGLRLIYYSQIVNDFQKGDIAEGYSVSREKKESFPLTVTSAQKNPTAFYLCASKFTVGYGYTFGSGTRLTVV.

The chain links TRBV5-6 to TRBJ1-1, with D possibly matching TRBD1 (5 bases). The CDR3 spans 13 residues. V was shortened by 4 bases and J by 5 bases, with 12 bases between the two germline ends. The germline gives CDR1 SGHDT, CDR2 YYEEEE. The CDR3 is CASSHWGGTEAFF. Here the CDR3 DNA reads TGTGCCAGCAGCCATTGGGGGGGAACTGAAGCTTTCTTT.

This chain connects TRBV29-1 to TRBJ1-1; no reliable D call. Trimming removed 2 bases from V and 6 bases from J, with 13 bases in between. The CDR3 sequence is 13 residues long. Germline V gene sequence: CDR1 SQVTM, CDR2 ANQGSEA. DNA of the CDR3: TGCAGCGTTGAACGGTGGGGAGTGGCTGAAGCTTTCTTT. Translation: CSVERWGVAEAFF.

The V gene is TRBV12-5, the J gene TRBJ1-2; TRBD1 agrees at 7 bases. The CDR3 sequence is 15 residues long. V shed 5 bases, J shed 2 bases, and the junction held 8 bases outside the gene matches. CDR1 is LGHNT and CDR2 is FRNRAP in the germline V gene. In nucleotides, the CDR3 is TGTGCTAGTGGTCCCGAGACAGGGAGAAACTATGGCTACACCTTC. Its translation is CASGPETGRNYGYTF.

The CDR3 here is CASSYSRTGITGELFF. The CDR3 DNA follows: TGTGCCAGCAGTTACTCACGGACAGGGATCACCGGGGAGCTGTTTTTT. This chain uses TRBV6-5 with TRBJ2-2; 8 bases match TRBD1. Germline-derived CDR1 and CDR2 are MNHEY and SVGAGI. The J segment lost 4 bases and the V segment lost 0 bases, leaving 4 bases of the junction unmatched. The CDR3 spans 16 residues.

The chain employs TRBV27 and TRBJ2-1; perhaps TRBD2 as D (5 bases). Germline CDR1 MNHEY, CDR2 SMNVEV (reference sequence). With 6 bases removed from V and 4 bases from J, the gap between germline ends came to 16 bases. The CDR3 is made up of 15 amino acids. This CDR3 is CASRLDSTPYNEQFF. The CDR3 DNA sequence: TGTGCCAGCAGACTAGATTCGACCCCATACAATGAGCAGTTCTTC.